This record looks at one T cell receptor beta chain sequence and its context. Its antigen remains unidentified. The table came from immunoSEQ multiplex PCR; TCRdb's copy has only in-frame clones and leaves some out. The sample records about 260,000 clones, approximately 95% being singletons. V shed 4 bases, J shed 4 bases, and the junction held 9 bases outside the gene matches. Germline V gene data show CDR1 as MNHEY and CDR2 as SMNVEV (reference sequence). The CDR3 is 15 residues long. These data originate in a study of T cell responses to AZD1222 COVID-19 vaccine. General study findings and limits: Two AZD1222 doses significantly raised spike-specific TCR breadth and depth over controls.

V gene TRBV27 combines with J gene TRBJ1-1, with TRBD1 matching 7 bases. The TCR originated in an adult in good health. The source material was peripheral blood, sampled on day 0 of AZD1222 vaccination. The CDR3 here is CASSSGQAGSTEAFF. As DNA, the CDR3 is TGTGCCAGCAGTTCAGGACAGGCCGGTTCCACTGAAGCTTTCTTT.